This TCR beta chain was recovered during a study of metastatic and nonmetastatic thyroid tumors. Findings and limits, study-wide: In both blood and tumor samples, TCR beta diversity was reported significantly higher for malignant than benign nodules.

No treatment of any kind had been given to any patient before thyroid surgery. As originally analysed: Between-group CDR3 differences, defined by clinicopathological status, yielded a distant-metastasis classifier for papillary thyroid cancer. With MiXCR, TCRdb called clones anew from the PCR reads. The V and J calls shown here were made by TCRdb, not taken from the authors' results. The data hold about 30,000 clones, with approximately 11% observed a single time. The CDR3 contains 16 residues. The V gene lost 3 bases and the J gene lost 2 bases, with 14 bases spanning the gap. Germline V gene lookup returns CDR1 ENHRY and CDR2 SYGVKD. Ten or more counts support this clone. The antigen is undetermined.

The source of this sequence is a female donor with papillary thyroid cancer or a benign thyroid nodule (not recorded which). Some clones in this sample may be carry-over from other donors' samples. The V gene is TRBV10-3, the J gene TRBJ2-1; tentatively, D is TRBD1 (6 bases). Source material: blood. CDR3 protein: CAISDRRQETYNEQFF. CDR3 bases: TGTGCCATCAGTGACAGGAGACAGGAGACCTACAATGAGCAGTTCTTC.